This T cell receptor beta chain was retrieved from a study of CD8 T cells in Susac syndrome. TCR beta sequencing was performed on blood CD8+ and CD4+ T cells. It was treatment-naive patients with stable or active relapsing-remitting disease who made up the multiple sclerosis controls. This clonotype was found once. The junction and the germline gene differ at one end; a read error may be behind it. A quantity of about 0.5 to 1 ug RNA underwent reverse transcription using random hexamers. Amplification of the TCR beta CDR3 was carried out by immunoSEQ multiplex PCR, which spanned a total of 54 Vbeta and 13 Jbeta segments. TCRdb itself ran the immunoSEQ multiplex PCR reads through MiXCR, one entry per CDR3 protein. In the table there are 200,000 or so distinct CDR3 sequences, nearly 95% of which are singletons. The germline gives CDR1 SQVTM, CDR2 ANQGSEA. The CDR3 runs to 14 residues.

The TCR was taken from a human donor with multiple sclerosis. V usage is TRBV29-1 and J usage is TRBJ2-1, with D maybe TRBD2 (6 bases). The material sequenced was CD4+ T cells from PBMCs. The CDR3, as DNA: TGCAGCTCTAAGGGAGGACATTCCTCCAATGAGCAGTTCTTC. It specifies CSSKGGHSSNEQFF.